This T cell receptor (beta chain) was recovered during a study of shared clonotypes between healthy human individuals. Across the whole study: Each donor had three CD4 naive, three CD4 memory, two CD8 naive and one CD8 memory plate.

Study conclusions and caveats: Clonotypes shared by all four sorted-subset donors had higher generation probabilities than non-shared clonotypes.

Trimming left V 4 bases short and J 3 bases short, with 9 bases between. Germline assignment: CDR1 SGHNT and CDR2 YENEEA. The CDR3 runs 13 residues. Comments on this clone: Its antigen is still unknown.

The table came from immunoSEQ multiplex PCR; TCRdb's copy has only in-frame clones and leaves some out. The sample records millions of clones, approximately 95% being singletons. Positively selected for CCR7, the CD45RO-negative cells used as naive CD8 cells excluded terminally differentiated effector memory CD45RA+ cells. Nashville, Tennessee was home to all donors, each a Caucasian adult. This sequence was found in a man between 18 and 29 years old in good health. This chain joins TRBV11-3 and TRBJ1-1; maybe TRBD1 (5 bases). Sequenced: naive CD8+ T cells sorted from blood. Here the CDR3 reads CASSSGTYTEAFF. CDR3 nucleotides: TGTGCCAGCAGCTCCGGGACCTACACTGAAGCTTTCTTT.